A single sample gave rise to the 3 T cell receptor beta chains below, sequenced in a study of CD8+CD57+ T cells in acquired aplastic anemia. Patients sequenced had flow cytometry evidence of CD8+CD57+ cell expansion. TCR beta VDJ and CDR3 profiles were obtained from a genomic DNA template. TCRdb passed the reads through MiXCR, listing each CDR3 protein once. The profile shows about 200,000 distinct CDR3 sequences, roughly 60% of them singletons. Sequenced input: sorted CD4+, CD8+, or CD8+CD57+ T cells (not recorded which) from PBMCs. The receptors shown here come from a human donor with aplastic anemia.

This clonotype was seen just once. The chain is built from TRBV20-1 and TRBJ2-7; 9 nucleotides match TRBD2. Germline values: CDR1 DFQATT, CDR2 SNEGSKA (reference sequence). The V and J ends lost 0 bases and 3 bases, in that order; junction bases with no gene match: 6. The CDR3 contains 15 residues. The CDR3 nucleotides read TGCAGTGCTAGAGATCTTGGTAGCGGGAGCTACGAGCAGTACTTC. Its protein product is CSARDLGSGSYEQYF.

The chain has TRBV7-9 and TRBJ1-3; D is unclear. This CDR3 is 14 amino acids long. Trimming shortened V by 5 bases and J by 0 bases, and 8 bases separated the two germline ends. The V gene's germline CDR1 is SEHNR and CDR2 FQNEAQ (reference sequence). DNA of the CDR3: TGTGCCAGCAGCCCTCGATTCTCTGGAAACACCATATATTTT. It specifies CASSPRFSGNTIYF.

The genes are TRBV10-3 and TRBJ1-1, with 7 positions matching TRBD1. Germline trimming cut 2 bases from V and 5 bases from J; bases unmatched to any gene: 8. The CDR3 is made up of 15 amino acids. Germline-derived CDR1 and CDR2 are ENHRY and SYGVKD. DNA for the CDR3: TGTGCCATCAGTGAGGATCAGGGGGTGGGGACTGAAGCTTTCTTT. Translating gives CAISEDQGVGTEAFF.